This T cell receptor beta chain was sequenced during a study of a mutant IDH1 vaccine in newly diagnosed glioma. Study-level background: Onset of vaccination occurred 4-6 weeks following radiotherapy alone, or with temozolomide cycles. Patients previously underwent radiotherapy, temozolomide, or both, and most underwent both. Week 35 held visit V12, while week 47 held visit V13.

V lost 6 bases and J lost 4; bases outside the gene matches: 4. The CDR3 sequence is 14 residues long. Looked up from germline, CDR1 is MNHEY and CDR2 is SMNVEV (reference sequence). Sample time point: week 47, end of study. The study gave 300 ug of mutant IDH1 20-mer peptide per vaccine dose, with topical imiquimod. In weeks 1, 3, 5, 7, 11, 15, 19 and 23, patients were vaccinated. With regard to this clone: What it binds is unknown.

Some clones are missing from TCRdb's copy, which holds only in-frame ones; the method was immunoSEQ multiplex PCR. Of some 50,000 clones in the sample, 65% are singletons; the top ten hold 4.5% to 5.5%. This rearrangement joins TRBV27 to TRBJ1-4; TRBD1 agrees at 8 bases. Specimen: peripheral blood mononuclear cells (PBMCs), collected from a glioma patient whose treatment included an IDH1 peptide vaccine. The TCR was taken from a man aged 35-49 years with glioma. Some clones in this sample may be carry-over from other donors' samples. CDR3 DNA: TGTGCCAGCAGCTGGGACAGGTATAATGAAAAACTGTTTTTT. Protein sequence: CASSWDRYNEKLFF. The complete variable domain, with remaining parts taken from reference TRBV27 and TRBJ1-4, reads EAQVTQNPRYLITVTGKKLTVTCSQNMNHEYMSWYRQDPGLGLRQIYYSMNVEVTDKGDVPEGYKVSRKEKRNFPLILESPSPNQTSLYFCASSWDRYNEKLFFGSGTQLSVL.